Only a few counts were recorded for the clone carrying this T cell receptor beta chain. This sample was taken from a study of blood T cell repertoires in COVID-19. As for the study in general: T cells, B-cell-depleted T cells, or PBMCs supplied cDNA or gDNA.

Clones were sequenced by immunoSEQ multiplex PCR, and TCRdb holds only the in-frame ones, with some missing. The repertoire holds 300,000 to 350,000 clones, with about 88% as singletons. The material sequenced was PBMCs or T cells enriched from blood (not recorded which). This TCR was recovered from a woman under 40 who had recovered from COVID-19.

The chain's CDR3 is CASSLELVNDEQYF. In DNA, the CDR3 is TGTGCCAGCAGCTTGGAACTAGTAAACGACGAGCAGTACTTC. The V gene is TRBV5-5, the J gene TRBJ2-7; TRBD2 might be the D (5 bases). Germline loops: CDR1 SGHKS, CDR2 YYEKEE (reference sequence). Trimming shortened V by 0 bases and J by 5 bases, and 12 bases separated the two germline ends. This CDR3 has 14 amino acids.